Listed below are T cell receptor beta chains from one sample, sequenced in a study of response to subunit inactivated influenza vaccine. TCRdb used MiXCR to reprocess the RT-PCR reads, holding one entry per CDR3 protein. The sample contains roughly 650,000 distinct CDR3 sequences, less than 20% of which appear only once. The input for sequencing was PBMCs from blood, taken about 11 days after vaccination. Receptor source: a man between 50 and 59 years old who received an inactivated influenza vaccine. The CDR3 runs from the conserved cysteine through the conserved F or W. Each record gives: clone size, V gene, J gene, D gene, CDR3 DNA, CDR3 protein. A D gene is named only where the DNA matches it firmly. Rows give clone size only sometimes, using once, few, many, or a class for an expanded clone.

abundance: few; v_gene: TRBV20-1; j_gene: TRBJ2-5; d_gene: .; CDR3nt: TGCAGTGCTAGAGATTTGCAGGCCCTCCGCCAAGAGACCCAGTACTTC; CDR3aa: CSARDLQALRQETQYF
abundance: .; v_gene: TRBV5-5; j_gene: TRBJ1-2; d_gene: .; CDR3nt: TGTGCCAGCAGCTTGGTGGATGGCTACACCTTC; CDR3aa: CASSLVDGYTF
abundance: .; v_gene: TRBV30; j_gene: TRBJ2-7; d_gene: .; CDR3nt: TGTGCCTGGAGTGTATACAGGGAGGTCTACGAGCAGTACTTC; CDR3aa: CAWSVYREVYEQYF
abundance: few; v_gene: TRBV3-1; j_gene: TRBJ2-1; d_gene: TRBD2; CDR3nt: TGTGCCAGCAGCCAAGATCTGATCGGGACTAGCGGGCCGGCCTACAATGAGCAGTTCTTC; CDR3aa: CASSQDLIGTSGPAYNEQFF
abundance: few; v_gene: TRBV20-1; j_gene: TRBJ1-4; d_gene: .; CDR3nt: TGCAGTGCTAGTGACGGTAATGAAAAACTGTTTTTT; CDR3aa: CSASDGNEKLFF
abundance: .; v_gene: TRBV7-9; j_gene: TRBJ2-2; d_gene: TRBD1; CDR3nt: TGTGCCAGCAGCTTAGGACAGGGACCGAACACCGGGGAGCTGTTTTTT; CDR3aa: CASSLGQGPNTGELFF
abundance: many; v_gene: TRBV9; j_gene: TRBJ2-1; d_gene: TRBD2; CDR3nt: TGTGCCAGCAGCGTTAGCGGGGGCTCCTACAATGAGCAGTTCTTC; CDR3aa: CASSVSGGSYNEQFF
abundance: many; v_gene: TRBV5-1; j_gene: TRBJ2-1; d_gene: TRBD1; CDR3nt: TGCGCCAGCACCCGGGACAGGGTCGGCAATGAGCAGTTCTTC; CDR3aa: CASTRDRVGNEQFF
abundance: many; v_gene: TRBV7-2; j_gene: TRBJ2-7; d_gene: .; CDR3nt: TGTGCCAGCAGCTCTACTACCTCCTACGAGCAGTACTTC; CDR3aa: CASSSTTSYEQYF
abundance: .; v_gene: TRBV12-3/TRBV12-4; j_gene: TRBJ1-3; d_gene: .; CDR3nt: TGTGCCAGCAGTACCTCCTTGACGAGTGGAAACACCATATATTTT; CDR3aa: CASSTSLTSGNTIYF
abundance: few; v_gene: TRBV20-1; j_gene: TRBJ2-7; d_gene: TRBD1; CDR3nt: TGCAGTGCCAACGGACAGGCGAACACTCAGCAGTACTTC; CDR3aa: CSANGQANTQQYF
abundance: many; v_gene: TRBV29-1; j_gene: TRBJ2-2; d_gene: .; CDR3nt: TGCAGCGTTGAAGAAAGGCGCAGGGGGAACACCGGGGAGCTGTTTTTT; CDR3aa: CSVEERRRGNTGELFF
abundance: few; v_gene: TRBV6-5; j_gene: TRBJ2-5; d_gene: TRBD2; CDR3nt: TGTGCCAGCAGTTACTCGGGAGGGGCCCAAGAGACCCAGTACTTC; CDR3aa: CASSYSGGAQETQYF
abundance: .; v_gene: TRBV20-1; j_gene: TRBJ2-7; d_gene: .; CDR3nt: TGCAGTGCTAGAGGACGGGACTACGAGCAGTACTTC; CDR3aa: CSARGRDYEQYF
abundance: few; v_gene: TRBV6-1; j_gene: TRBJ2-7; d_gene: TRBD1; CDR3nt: TGTGCCAGCACTCCCGACAGGGCATACTACGAGCAGTACTTC; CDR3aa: CASTPDRAYYEQYF
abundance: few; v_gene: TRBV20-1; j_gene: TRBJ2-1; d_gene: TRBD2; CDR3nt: TGCAGTGCTAGATTTGGCGGGAGTGACAATGAGCAGTTCTTC; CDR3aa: CSARFGGSDNEQFF
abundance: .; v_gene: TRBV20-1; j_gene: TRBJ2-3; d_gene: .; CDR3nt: TGCAGTGCTAGAGACCCGGCAGGGGGGCGCACAGATACGCAGTATTTT; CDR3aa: CSARDPAGGRTDTQYF
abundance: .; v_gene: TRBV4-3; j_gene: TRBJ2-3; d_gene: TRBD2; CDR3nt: TGCGCCAGCAGCCAAGAAAGCGGGAGGGCCGGTAGGGGCACAGATACGCAGTATTTT; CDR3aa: CASSQESGRAGRGTDTQYF
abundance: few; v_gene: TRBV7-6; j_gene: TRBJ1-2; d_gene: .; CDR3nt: TGTGCCAGCAGCGGAGCCCCCGGACATGGAAGCTATGGCTACACCTTC; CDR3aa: CASSGAPGHGSYGYTF
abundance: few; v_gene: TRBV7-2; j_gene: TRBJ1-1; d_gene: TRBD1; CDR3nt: TGTGCCAGCAGCTTAGCGGTCGGGACAGGGGTCACTGAAGCTTTCTTT; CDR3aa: CASSLAVGTGVTEAFF
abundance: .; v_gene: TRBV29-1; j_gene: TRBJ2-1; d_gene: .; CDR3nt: TGCAGCGTTGACAGGATCGATGAGCAGTTCTTC; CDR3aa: CSVDRIDEQFF
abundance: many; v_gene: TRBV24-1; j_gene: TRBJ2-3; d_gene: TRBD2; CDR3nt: TGTGCCACCAGTGATTTGGCCGATAGCGGGGGCCGCACAGATACGCAGTATTTT; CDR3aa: CATSDLADSGGRTDTQYF
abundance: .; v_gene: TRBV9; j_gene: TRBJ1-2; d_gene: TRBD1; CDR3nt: TGTGCCAGCAGAAAGGACAGGGGAGACTATGGCTACACCTTC; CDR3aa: CASRKDRGDYGYTF
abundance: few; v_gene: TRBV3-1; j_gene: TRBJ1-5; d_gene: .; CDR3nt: TGTGCCAGCAGCCCCTCTTGGGGGGCGGGCAATCAGCCCCAGCATTTT; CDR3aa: CASSPSWGAGNQPQHF
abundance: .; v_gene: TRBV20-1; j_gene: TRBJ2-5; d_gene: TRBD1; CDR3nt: TGCAGTGCTACACGGACAGGGAGAGAGACCCAGTACTTC; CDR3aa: CSATRTGRETQYF
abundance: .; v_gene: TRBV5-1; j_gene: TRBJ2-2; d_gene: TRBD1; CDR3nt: TGCGCCAGCACCCCGAAGACAGGGTGGACCGGGGAGCTGTTTTTT; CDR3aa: CASTPKTGWTGELFF
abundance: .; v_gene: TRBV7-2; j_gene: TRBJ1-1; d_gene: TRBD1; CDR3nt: TGTGCCAGCAGCTCGAAATCAGGGGGGAACACTGAAGCTTTCTTT; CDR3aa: CASSSKSGGNTEAFF
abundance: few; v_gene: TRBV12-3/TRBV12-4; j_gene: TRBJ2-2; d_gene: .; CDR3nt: TGTGCCAGCAGTTTAGGTGGGGTAATCACCGGGGAGCTGTTTTTT; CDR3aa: CASSLGGVITGELFF
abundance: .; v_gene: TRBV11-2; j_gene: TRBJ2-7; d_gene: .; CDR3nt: TGTGCCAGCAGCTTAGTTAGGGGAGAAGTCTACGAGCAGTACTTC; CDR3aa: CASSLVRGEVYEQYF
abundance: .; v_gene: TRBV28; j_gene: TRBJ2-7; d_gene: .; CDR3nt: TGTGCCAGCAGTTTCCAGGGGCGGCGTTCCTACGAGCAGTACTTC; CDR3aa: CASSFQGRRSYEQYF
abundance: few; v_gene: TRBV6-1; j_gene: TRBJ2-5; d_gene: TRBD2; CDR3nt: TGTGCCAGCAGTCGAGGACTAGCGGGAGGCCTCCTTGCGACCCAGTACTTC; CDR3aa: CASSRGLAGGLLATQYF
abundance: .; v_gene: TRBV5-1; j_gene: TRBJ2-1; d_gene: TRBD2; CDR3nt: TGCGCCAGCAGCTTGGGGCCACTGACTAGCGGGAGGGGCAATGAGCAGTTCTTC; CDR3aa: CASSLGPLTSGRGNEQFF
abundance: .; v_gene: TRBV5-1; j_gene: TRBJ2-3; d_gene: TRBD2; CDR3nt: TGCGCCAGCTCTCTCCGGCGGCGGGGGAGCACAGATACGCAGTATTTT; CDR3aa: CASSLRRRGSTDTQYF
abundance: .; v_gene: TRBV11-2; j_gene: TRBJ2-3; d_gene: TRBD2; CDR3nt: TGTGCCAGCAGCCGACTAGCGGGAACCACAGATACGCAGTATTTT; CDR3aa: CASSRLAGTTDTQYF
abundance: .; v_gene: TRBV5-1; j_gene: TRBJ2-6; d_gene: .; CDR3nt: TGCGCCAGCAGCTTCAGGGGGGCTGGGGCCAACGTCCTGACTTTC; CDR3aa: CASSFRGAGANVLTF
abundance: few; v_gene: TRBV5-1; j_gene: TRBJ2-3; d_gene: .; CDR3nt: TGCGCCAGCAGCTCCGTAAGTCAGGGTCTTGGAGATACGCAGTATTTT; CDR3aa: CASSSVSQGLGDTQYF
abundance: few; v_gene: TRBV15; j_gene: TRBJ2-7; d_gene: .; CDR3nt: TGTGCCACCAGCAGAGATTTCGCGATCTACGAGCAGTACTTC; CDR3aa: CATSRDFAIYEQYF
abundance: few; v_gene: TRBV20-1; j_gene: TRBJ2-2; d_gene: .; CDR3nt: TGCAGTGCTAGAGTTCGCCCGGGCCCCGGGGAGCTGTTTTTT; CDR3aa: CSARVRPGPGELFF
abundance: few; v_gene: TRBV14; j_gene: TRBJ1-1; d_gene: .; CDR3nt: TGTGCCAGCAGCCAGGGCCGTTACACTGAAGCTTTCTTT; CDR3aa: CASSQGRYTEAFF
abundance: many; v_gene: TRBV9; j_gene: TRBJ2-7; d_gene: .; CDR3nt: TGTGCCAGCAGCGTACAGGGGGGCTACGAGCAGTACTTC; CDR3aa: CASSVQGGYEQYF
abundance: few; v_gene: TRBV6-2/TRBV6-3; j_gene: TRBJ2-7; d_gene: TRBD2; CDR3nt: TGTGCCAGCACATTCTCGGGAGGCCCCTACGAGCAGTACTTC; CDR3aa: CASTFSGGPYEQYF
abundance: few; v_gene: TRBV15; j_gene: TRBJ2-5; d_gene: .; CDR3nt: TGTGCCACCAGCAGGCCGACCAAAGAATTAGGCGGGACCCAGTACTTC; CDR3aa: CATSRPTKELGGTQYF
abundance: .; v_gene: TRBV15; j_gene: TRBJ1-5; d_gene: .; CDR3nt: TGTGCCACCAGCAGAGAAGGTGGCAATCAGCCCCAGCATTTT; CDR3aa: CATSREGGNQPQHF
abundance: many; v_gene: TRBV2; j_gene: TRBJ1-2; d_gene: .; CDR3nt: TGTGCCACGCAGTCAGGGAGGCCTAACTATGGCTACACCTTC; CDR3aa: CATQSGRPNYGYTF
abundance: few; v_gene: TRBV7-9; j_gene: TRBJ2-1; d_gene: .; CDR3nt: TGTGCCAGCAGCCCATTAGCGGATAGCTCCTACAATGAGCAGTTCTTC; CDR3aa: CASSPLADSSYNEQFF
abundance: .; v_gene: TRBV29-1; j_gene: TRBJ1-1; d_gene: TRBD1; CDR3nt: TGCAGCGCCCGAGGTGGGGACAGGTCCACTGAAGCTTTCTTT; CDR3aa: CSARGGDRSTEAFF
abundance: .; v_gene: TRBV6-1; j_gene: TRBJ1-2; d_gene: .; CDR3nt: TGTGCCAGTATTGGGCGAACTAACTATGGCTACACCTTC; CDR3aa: CASIGRTNYGYTF
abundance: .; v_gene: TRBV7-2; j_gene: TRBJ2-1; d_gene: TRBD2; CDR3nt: TGTGCCAGCAGCCAGGGACTAGCGGGATTCGATGAGCAGTTCTTC; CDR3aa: CASSQGLAGFDEQFF
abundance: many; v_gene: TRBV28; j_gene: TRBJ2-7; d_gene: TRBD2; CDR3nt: TGTGCCAGCAGTTACGGGACTAGCGGGAGCTCCTACGAGCAGTACTTC; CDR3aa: CASSYGTSGSSYEQYF
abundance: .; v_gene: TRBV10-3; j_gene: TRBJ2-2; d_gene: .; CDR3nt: TGTGCCACGCTAGGGGGGACCGGGGAGCTGTTTTTT; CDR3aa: CATLGGTGELFF
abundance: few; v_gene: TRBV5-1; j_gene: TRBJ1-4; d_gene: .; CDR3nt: TGCGCCAGCAGGTCCCAGCCAGGGGCTAATGAAAAACTGTTTTTT; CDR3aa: CASRSQPGANEKLFF
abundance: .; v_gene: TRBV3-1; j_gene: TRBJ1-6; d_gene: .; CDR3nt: TGTGCCAGCAGCCAAGAGCGGACAGCTAGAAATTCACCCCTCCACTTT; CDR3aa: CASSQERTARNSPLHF
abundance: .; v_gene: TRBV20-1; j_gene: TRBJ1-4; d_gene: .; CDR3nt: TGCAGTGCTAGAGATCCTGGCAGAGACAATGAAAAACTGTTTTTT; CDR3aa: CSARDPGRDNEKLFF
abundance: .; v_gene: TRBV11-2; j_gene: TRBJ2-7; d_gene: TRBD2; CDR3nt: TGTGCCAGCAAATCCTCCCGCGGGGGGTACGAGCAGTACTTC; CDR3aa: CASKSSRGGYEQYF
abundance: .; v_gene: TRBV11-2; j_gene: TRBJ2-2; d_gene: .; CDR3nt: TGTGCCAGCAGCTTATACCCCGGCGGGACGAACACCGGGGAGCTGTTTTTT; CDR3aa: CASSLYPGGTNTGELFF
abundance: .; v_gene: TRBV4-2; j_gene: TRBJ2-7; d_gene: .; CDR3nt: TGTGCCAGCAGAATACAAGAAACTCACTACGAGCAGTACTTC; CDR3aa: CASRIQETHYEQYF